This T cell receptor (beta chain) was identified during a study of blood T cells in healthy people across ages. General study results and limits: Fewer expanded clones and more diversity marked long-lived versus aged donors. Older individuals had lower TCR beta diversity per million T cells (the decline was roughly linear).

Turning to this clonotype: Its antigen is unidentified.

V dropped 3 bases and J dropped 6 bases, with 6 bases sitting between them. The CDR3 is 12 amino acids. In germline, CDR1 is MNHEY, CDR2 SVGAGI. Using a J-beta primer mix together with a sample-barcoded 5' primer, a second PCR was run for about 6 to 11 cycles. TCRdb reanalysed the 5' RACE reads using MiXCR and keeps one entry per CDR3 protein. The table includes about 1.8 million distinct CDR3 sequences, around half detected once. Specimen: blood. This clonotype was obtained from a woman aged 40 to 55 in good health. The chain couples TRBV6-5 to TRBJ2-1, with D uncertain. CDR3 bases: TGTGCCAGCAGTTATAACGGCAATGAGCAGTTCTTC. This translates into CASSYNGNEQFF.